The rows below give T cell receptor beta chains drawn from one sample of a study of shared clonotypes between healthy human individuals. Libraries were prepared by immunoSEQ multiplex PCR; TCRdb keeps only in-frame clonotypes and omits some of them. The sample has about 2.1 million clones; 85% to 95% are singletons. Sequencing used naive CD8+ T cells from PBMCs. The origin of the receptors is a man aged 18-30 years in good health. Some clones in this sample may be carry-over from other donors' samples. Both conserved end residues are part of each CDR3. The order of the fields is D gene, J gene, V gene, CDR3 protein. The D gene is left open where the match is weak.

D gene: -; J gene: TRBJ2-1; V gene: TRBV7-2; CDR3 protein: CASSWLAPNEQFF
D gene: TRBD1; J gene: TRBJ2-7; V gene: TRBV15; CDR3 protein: CATSRDRGQGRYEQYF
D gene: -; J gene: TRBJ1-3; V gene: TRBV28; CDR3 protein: CASSSVRGGNTIYF
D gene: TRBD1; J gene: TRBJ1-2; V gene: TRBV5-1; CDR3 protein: CASNRDRYNYGYTF
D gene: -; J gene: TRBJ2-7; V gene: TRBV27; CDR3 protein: CASRPYPIREYEQYF
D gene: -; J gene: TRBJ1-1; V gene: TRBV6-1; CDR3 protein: CASIWFGNTEAFF
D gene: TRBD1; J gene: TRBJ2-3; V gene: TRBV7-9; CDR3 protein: CASSLGTGGHTDTQYF
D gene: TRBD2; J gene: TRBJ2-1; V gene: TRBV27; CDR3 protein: CASSSEREGPFNEQFF
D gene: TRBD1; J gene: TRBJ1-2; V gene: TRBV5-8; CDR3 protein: CASTTGGGYTF
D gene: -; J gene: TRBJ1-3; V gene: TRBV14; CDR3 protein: CASSQGGAGNTIYF
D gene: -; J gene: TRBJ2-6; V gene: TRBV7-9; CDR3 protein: CASSLTSGANVLTF
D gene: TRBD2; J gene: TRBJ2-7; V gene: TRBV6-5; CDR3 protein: CASSYSRGSSYEQYF
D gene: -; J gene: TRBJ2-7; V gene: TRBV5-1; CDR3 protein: CASSTRTESYEQYF
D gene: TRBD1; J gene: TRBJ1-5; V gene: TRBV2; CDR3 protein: CAGGTGGGQPQHF
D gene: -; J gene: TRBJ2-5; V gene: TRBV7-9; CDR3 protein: CASSFGTGPVAQYF
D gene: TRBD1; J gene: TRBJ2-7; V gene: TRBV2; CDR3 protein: CASRDRGPYEQYF
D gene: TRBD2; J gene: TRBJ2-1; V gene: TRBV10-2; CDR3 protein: CASSGETSGSSYNEQFF
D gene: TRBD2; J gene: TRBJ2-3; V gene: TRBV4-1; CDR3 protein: CASSPRLAGGPVDTQYF
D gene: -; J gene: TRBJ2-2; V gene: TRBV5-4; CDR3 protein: CASSLRTENTGELFF
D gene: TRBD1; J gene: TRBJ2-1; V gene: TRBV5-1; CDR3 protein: CASSLTGQGQFF
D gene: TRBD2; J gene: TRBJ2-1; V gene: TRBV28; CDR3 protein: CASSSPRSSGYNEQFF
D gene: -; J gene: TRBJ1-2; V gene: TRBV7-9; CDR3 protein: CASSFGGADDYGYTF
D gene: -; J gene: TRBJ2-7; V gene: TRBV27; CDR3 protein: CASSTDASYEQYF
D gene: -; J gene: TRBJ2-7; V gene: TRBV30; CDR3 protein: CAWSVGGYEQYF
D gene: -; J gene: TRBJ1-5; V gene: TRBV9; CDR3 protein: CASSVGDNQPQHF
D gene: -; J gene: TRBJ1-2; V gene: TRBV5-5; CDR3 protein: CASSPDGGLGYGYTF
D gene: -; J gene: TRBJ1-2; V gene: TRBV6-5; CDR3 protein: CASSYTPGSTYGYTF
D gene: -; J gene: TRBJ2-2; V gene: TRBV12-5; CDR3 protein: CASGLAYSGANTGELFF
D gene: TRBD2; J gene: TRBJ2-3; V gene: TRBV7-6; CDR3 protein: CASSSGAGGRTDTQYF
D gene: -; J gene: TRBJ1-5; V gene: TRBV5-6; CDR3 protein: CASSFRGSSNQPQHF
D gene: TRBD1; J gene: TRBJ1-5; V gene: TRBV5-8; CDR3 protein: CASRYPTGVSNQPQHF
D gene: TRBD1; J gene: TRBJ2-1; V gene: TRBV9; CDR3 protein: CASSTGRQGNNEQFF
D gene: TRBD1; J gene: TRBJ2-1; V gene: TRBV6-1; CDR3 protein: CASSPRTGVFEQFF
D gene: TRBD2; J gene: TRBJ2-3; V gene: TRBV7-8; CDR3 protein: CASSLYTSGNQNTDTQYF
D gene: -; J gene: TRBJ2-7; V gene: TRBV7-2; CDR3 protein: CASSLVSGEAYEQYF
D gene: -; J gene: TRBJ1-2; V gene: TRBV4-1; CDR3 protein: CASSQDGQIGVYGYTF
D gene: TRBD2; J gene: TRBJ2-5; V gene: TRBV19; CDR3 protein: CASKRLAGIQETQYF
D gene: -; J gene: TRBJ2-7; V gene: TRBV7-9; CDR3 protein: CASSDKGVYEQYF
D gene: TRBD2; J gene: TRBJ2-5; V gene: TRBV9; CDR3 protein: CASSVFSGGGSGTQYF
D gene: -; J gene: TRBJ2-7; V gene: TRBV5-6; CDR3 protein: CASSLLAGLSHEQYF
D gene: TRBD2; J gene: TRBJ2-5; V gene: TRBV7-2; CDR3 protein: CASSLRTAGGGETQYF
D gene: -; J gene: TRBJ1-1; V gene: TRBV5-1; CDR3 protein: CASSLEEYMNTEAFF
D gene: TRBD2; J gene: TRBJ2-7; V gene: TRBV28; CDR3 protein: CASSLLVTSGRESEQYF
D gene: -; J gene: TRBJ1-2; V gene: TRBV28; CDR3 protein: CASSPPPGGVNYGYTF
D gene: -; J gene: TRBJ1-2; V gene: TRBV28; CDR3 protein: CASSWGRAHYGYTF
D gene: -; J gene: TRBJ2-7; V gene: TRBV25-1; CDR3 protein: CASSALGGDRYEQYF
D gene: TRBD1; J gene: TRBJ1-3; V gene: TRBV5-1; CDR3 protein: CASSPGTGAASGNTIYF
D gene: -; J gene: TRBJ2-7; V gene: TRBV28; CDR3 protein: CASSPTLTGPYSYEQYF
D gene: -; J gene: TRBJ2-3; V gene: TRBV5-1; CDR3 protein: CASSERITSTDTQYF